This T cell receptor beta chain was retrieved from a study of OX40 agonist ivuxolimab in advanced cancers. Across the study: Checkpoint inhibitors had been given previously to about 40% of patients.

Study results and limitations: CD4+ T cells averaged fewer expanded clones than CD8+ T cells.

Trimming took 4 bases from V and 4 from J, leaving 11 bases between them. The CDR3 extends over 15 amino acids. Germline V CDR1 and CDR2: KGHSY, FQNENV. In regard to this clone: The antigen is not known.

Assay used: immunoSEQ multiplex PCR; TCRdb lists only in-frame clones, some missing. The repertoire consists of about 59,000 clones, with less than 85% occurring once and the leading ten covering 3% to 4.5%. The receptor comes from an adult with an advanced solid tumor such as melanoma, head and neck, liver or kidney cancer. The specimen comprised CD4+ or CD8+ T cells sorted from blood, sampled in a trial of the OX40 agonist ivuxolimab. V usage is TRBV16 and J usage is TRBJ2-6; tentative D call: TRBD1 (5 bases). The chain's CDR3 is CASSPRVAGANVLTF. The CDR3, as DNA: TGTGCCAGCAGCCCCAGGGTAGCCGGGGCCAACGTCCTGACTTTC.